This is a list of T cell receptor beta chains from one sample in a study of T cell clones after liver transplantation. Profiled with immunoSEQ multiplex PCR; TCRdb holds only in-frame clones, not every one. Of 55,000 to 75,000 clones listed, more than 85% are singletons. The specimen was CD4+ T cells from blood, collected less than 28 months after liver transplant. The receptors here all came from a human patient who received a liver transplant. Some T cells could come from the graft donor. The CDR3 runs from the conserved cysteine through the conserved F or W. D genes are given only for firm matches. A clone size is listed for some rows: how often the clone was seen (once, few, many), or a class if it is expanded.

D gene | J gene | V gene | clone size | CDR3 protein | CDR3 DNA
TRBD2 | TRBJ2-3 | TRBV18 | once | CASSGQRDTDTQYF | TGTGCCAGCTCCGGCCAGCGGGACACAGATACGCAGTATTTT
TRBD1 | TRBJ1-5 | TRBV28 | . | CASSRERGQQPQHF | TGTGCCAGCAGCAGGGAGAGGGGGCAGCAGCCCCAGCATTTT
TRBD1 | TRBJ2-1 | TRBV19 | . | CASSIPGQGYNEQFF | TGTGCCAGTAGTATCCCGGGACAGGGTTACAATGAGCAGTTCTTC
. | TRBJ1-1 | TRBV15 | . | CATSREQGVGTEAFF | TGTGCCACCAGCAGAGAACAGGGAGTGGGCACTGAAGCTTTCTTT
TRBD1 | TRBJ2-2 | TRBV5-1 | . | CASSSLPGTGDTGELFF | TGCGCCAGCAGCTCACTACCCGGGACAGGGGACACCGGGGAGCTGTTTTTT
TRBD2 | TRBJ2-5 | TRBV29-1 | . | CSVPKGGVETQYF | TGCAGCGTGCCCAAGGGAGGGGTGGAGACCCAGTACTTC
TRBD1 | TRBJ1-3 | TRBV9 | . | CAKRYPGQGHSGNTIYF | TGTGCCAAAAGGTATCCGGGACAGGGACACTCTGGAAACACCATATATTTT
. | TRBJ1-2 | TRBV15 | . | CATSRGGGGYTF | TGTGCCACCAGCAGAGGCGGGGGTGGCTACACCTTC
. | TRBJ1-2 | TRBV2 | . | CASSHKGQGYGYTF | TGTGCCAGCAGTCACAAGGGGCAAGGCTATGGCTACACCTTC
TRBD2 | TRBJ2-1 | TRBV5-1 | few | CASSLSSGRTNNEQFF | TGCGCCAGCAGCTTATCAAGCGGGAGGACCAACAATGAGCAGTTCTTC
. | TRBJ1-5 | TRBV21-1 | once | CASSSKPQTRAGNQPQHF | TGTGCCAGCAGCTCAAAACCCCAAACCAGGGCTGGTAATCAGCCCCAGCATTTT
TRBD2 | TRBJ2-1 | TRBV7-3 | . | CASIGAGGPYNEQFF | TGTGCCAGCATAGGGGCGGGAGGGCCGTACAATGAGCAGTTCTTC
TRBD2 | TRBJ2-1 | TRBV2 | . | CASDGGAETYNEQFF | TGTGCCAGCGACGGGGGGGCGGAAACCTACAATGAGCAGTTCTTC
. | TRBJ2-5 | TRBV21-1 | . | CASSKGERQGAIQETQYF | TGTGCCAGCAGCAAAGGGGAGAGACAGGGGGCAATACAAGAGACCCAGTACTTC
. | TRBJ2-7 | TRBV2 | . | CASTKQWAGHEQYF | TGTGCCAGCACCAAACAATGGGCGGGGCACGAGCAGTACTTC
TRBD2 | TRBJ2-1 | TRBV11-1 | . | CASSLELAGGNEQFF | TGTGCCAGCAGCTTAGAACTAGCGGGAGGCAATGAGCAGTTCTTC
. | TRBJ2-7 | TRBV30 | . | CACVGGGTYEQYF | TGTGCCTGTGTGGGGGGAGGAACCTACGAGCAGTACTTC
. | TRBJ2-3 | TRBV10-1 | . | CASSESGSPTDTQYF | TGCGCCAGCAGTGAGTCGGGCAGCCCCACAGATACGCAGTATTTT
. | TRBJ2-3 | TRBV29-1 | . | CSVESESTDTQYF | TGCAGCGTTGAGAGCGAGAGCACAGATACGCAGTATTTT
TRBD1 | TRBJ2-7 | TRBV7-8 | few | CASSKGQGLDF | TGTGCCAGCAGCAAAGGACAGGGGCTGGACTTC
TRBD1 | TRBJ2-7 | TRBV5-1 | . | CASSLRTGGGEQYF | TGCGCCAGCAGCTTGCGGACAGGGGGCGGCGAGCAGTACTTC
. | TRBJ2-2 | TRBV14 | . | CASSHSSEELFF | TGTGCCAGCAGCCACTCCTCAGAGGAGCTGTTTTTT
TRBD1 | TRBJ1-1 | TRBV5-1 | . | CASSRDRGDTEAFF | TGCGCCAGCAGCAGGGACAGGGGGGACACTGAAGCTTTCTTT
TRBD1 | TRBJ1-4 | TRBV5-1 | . | CASSSRTGESEKLFF | TGCGCCAGCAGCTCAAGGACAGGGGAGAGTGAAAAACTGTTTTTT
. | TRBJ2-5 | TRBV5-1 | once | CASSQGTQETQYF | TGCGCCAGCAGCCAGGGCACCCAAGAGACCCAGTACTTC
. | TRBJ2-1 | TRBV21-1 | . | CASSSRPAGDYNEQFF | TGTGCCAGCAGCTCCCGCCCAGCGGGAGATTACAATGAGCAGTTCTTC
. | TRBJ2-1 | TRBV11-3 | . | CASSTPVRGEQFF | TGTGCCAGCAGTACCCCCGTACGGGGTGAGCAGTTCTTC
. | TRBJ2-5 | TRBV11-2 | . | CASSPLGGETQYF | TGTGCCAGCAGCCCACTTGGGGGTGAGACCCAGTACTTC